Sequencing of this T cell receptor beta chain was carried out in a study of blood T cell repertoires in COVID-19 (dated by TCRdb to about 2020). With respect to the entire study: The collaborator samples originated in the United States, Italy and Spain and spanned the acute and convalescent phases of COVID-19. The material from the prospective study consisted of cDNA or gDNA derived from T cells, B-cell-depleted T cells, or PBMCs. The dataset comprised deeply sampled blood TCRbeta repertoires from subjects exposed to, actively infected with, or recovered from COVID-19. The repertoires were made available in a free public database intended to serve as a resource for research on the immune response to SARS-CoV-2. Samples were obtained from the ongoing ImmuneRACE study (first 160 participants) and from roughly 1,300 subjects provided by 6 global collaborators. The sample metadata nearly always contained a de-identified subject ID, COVID-19 status, age in years and sex. HLA class I and class II types, where available, came from metadata supplied by the sample provider rather than from assay-based typing. Study-wide findings and limitations: The amount of clinical and demographic metadata varied by source and participant and was provided uncurated.

Remarks on this clone: This clone's antigen is unknown. No base quality values were provided; no much bigger clone lies one nucleotide off.

V loses 5 bases at its end and J loses 0 bases; junction bases beyond the gene matches: 9. The CDR3 numbers 17 residues from cysteine through phenylalanine. This entry keeps only the CDR3 DNA: 51 bases, framed from base 1. The germline V gene encodes CDR1 SGHVS and CDR2 FQNEAQ. The immunoSEQ Assay, a bias-controlled multiplex PCR, was used to amplify TCRbeta CDR3 regions from genomic DNA. Processing in the source paper ran as follows. The number of nucleated cells in each sample was estimated by amplification of reference gene primers within the assay. To quantify the absolute abundance of each unique TCRbeta CDR3 rearrangement, sequence reads were collapsed and filtered. For each sample, productive Simpson clonality was calculated by taking the square root of Simpson's diversity index across productive rearrangements. This is the immuneACCESS table as TCRdb keeps it, with only in-frame sequences that have V and J called. A part of the clones is gone; compared with another copy, unresolved V genes explain less than half, and the rest is unexplained. D and trimming were read from the DNA, whereas the V and J calls and clone size are those reported in that table. The sample has about 190,000 clones on record, 84% of them singletons. Roughly an eighth of the sample comes from the top ten.

Whole blood was collected in K2EDTA tubes by collaborating institutions according to the institutions' own protocols. For TCRbeta analysis, collaborator samples were shipped as frozen whole blood, as isolated PBMCs, or as DNA extracted from either sample type. The TCR was taken from a man aged 25-45 years with active or convalescent COVID-19. The chain joins TRBV7-8 to TRBJ1-1, with 10 central nucleotides matching TRBD1. Input material: peripheral blood. The nucleotides read TGTGCCAGCAGCCCCGACAGGGGGCTGATGGTGAACACTGAAGCTTTCTTT. This translates into CASSPDRGLMVNTEAFF.